Sequencing of this T cell receptor beta chain was carried out in a study of blood T cell repertoires in COVID-19. Across the study: Samples came from the United States, Italy and Spain, spanning acute and convalescent COVID-19.

Authors' methods: Amplifying reference gene primers gave estimates of nucleated cell counts. TCRdb's table, derived via immunoSEQ multiplex PCR, lists solely in-frame clones and lacks some. V and J calls and clone size are given by that table; D and trimming were obtained from the DNA. The data contain under 60,000 clones, approximately 83% of them singletons. Germline-derived CDR1 and CDR2 are MNHEY and SVGAGI. The V end lost 4 bases, the J end lost 5 bases, and 8 bases lay between the germline ends. The CDR3 totals 12 residues. The gene calls are TRBV6-5 and TRBJ1-1; D may be TRBD1 (5 bases). What was sequenced was peripheral blood. The receptor comes from a human donor in a cohort sampled during active COVID-19. For the CDR3, the DNA is TGTGCCAGCAGTTTCAGGGAAACTGAAGCTTTCTTT. Translation: CASSFRETEAFF.